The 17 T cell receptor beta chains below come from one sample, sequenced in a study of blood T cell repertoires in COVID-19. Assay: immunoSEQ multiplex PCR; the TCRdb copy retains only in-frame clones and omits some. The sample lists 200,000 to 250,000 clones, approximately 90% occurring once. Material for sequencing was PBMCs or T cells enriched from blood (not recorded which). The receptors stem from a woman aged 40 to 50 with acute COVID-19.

The CDR3 DNA sequence: TGTGCCAGCAGTTACGGGACAGGGGTGGGGGAGCAGTACTTC. Its protein is CASSYGTGVGEQYF. The rearrangement links TRBV6-5 to TRBJ2-7; 10 bases fit TRBD1. This CDR3 is built from 14 residues. The V segment lost 2 bases and the J segment 7 bases; nucleotides outside the gene matches: 5. Germline CDR1 reads MNHEY; CDR2 reads SVGAGI.

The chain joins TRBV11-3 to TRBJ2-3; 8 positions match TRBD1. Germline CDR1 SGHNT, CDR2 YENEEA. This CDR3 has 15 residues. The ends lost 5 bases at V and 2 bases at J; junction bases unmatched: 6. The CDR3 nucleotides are TGTGCCAGCAGCATCGGACAGGGATTCACAGATACGCAGTATTTT. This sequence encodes CASSIGQGFTDTQYF.

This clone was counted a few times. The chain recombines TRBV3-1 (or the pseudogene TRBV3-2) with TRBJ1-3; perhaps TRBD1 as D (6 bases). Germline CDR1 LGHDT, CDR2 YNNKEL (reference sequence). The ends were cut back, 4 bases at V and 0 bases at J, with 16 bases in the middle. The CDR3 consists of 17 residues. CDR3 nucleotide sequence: TGTGCCAGCAGCCGTTTTCTGGACAGCCTCTCTGGAAACACCATATATTTT. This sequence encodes CASSRFLDSLSGNTIYF.

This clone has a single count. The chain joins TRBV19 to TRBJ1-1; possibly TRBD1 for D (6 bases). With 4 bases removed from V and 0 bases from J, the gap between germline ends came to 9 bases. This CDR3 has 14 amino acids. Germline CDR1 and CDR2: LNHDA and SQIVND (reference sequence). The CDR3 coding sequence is TGTGCCAGTAGTAGGGACACCATGAACACTGAAGCTTTCTTT. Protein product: CASSRDTMNTEAFF.

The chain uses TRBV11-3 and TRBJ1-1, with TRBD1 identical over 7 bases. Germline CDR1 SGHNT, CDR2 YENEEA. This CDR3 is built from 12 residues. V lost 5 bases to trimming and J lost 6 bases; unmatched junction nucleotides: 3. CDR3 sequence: CASSPTGSEAFF. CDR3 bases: TGTGCCAGCAGCCCGACAGGGTCTGAAGCTTTCTTT.

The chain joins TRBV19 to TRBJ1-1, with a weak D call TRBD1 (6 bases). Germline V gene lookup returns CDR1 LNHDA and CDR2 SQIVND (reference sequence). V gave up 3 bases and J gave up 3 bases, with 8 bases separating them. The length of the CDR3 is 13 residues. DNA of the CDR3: TGTGCCAGTAGTATGCGGGGGCACACTGAAGCTTTCTTT. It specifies CASSMRGHTEAFF.

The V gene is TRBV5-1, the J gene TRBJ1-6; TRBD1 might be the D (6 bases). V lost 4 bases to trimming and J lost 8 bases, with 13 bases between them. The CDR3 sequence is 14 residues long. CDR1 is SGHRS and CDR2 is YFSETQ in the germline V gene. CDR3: CASSGQGRDSPLHF. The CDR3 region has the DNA TGCGCCAGCAGCGGGCAGGGGCGCGATTCACCCCTCCACTTT.

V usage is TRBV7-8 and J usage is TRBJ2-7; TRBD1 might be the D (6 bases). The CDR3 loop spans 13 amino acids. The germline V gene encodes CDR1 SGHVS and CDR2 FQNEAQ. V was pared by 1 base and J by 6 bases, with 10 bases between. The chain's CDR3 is CASSLGQGTEQYV. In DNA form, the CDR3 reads TGTGCCAGCAGCTTAGGCCAGGGGACCGAGCAGTACGTC.

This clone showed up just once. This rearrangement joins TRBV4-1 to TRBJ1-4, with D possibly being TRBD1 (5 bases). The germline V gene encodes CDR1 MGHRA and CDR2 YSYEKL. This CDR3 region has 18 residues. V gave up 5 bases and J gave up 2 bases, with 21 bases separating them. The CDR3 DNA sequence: TGCGCCAGCAGCGGAGGGTTGCAGGGCAGGACGACTAATGAAAAACTGTTTTTT. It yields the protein CASSGGLQGRTTNEKLFF.

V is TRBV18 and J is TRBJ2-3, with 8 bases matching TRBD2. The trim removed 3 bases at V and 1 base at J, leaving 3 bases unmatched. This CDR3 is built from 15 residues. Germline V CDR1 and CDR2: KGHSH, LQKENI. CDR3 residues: CASSPTAGGTDTQYF. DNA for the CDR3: TGTGCCAGCTCACCCACAGCGGGGGGCACAGATACGCAGTATTTT.

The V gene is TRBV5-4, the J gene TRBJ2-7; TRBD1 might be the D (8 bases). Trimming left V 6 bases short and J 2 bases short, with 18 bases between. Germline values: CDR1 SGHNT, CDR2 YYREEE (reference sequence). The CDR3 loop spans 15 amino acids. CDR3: CASTWEGQAPYEQYF. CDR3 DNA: TGTGCCAGCACCTGGGAGGGACAGGCCCCCTACGAGCAGTACTTC.

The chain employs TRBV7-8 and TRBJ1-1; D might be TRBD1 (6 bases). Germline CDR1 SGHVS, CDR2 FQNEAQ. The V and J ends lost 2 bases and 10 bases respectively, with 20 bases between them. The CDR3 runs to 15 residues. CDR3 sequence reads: CASSLYRGATYGAFF. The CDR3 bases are TGTGCCAGCAGCTTATACCGGGGGGCAACTTACGGAGCTTTCTTT. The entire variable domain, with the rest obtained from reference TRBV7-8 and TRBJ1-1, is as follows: GAGVSQSPRYKVAKRGQDVALRCDPISGHVSLFWYQQALGQGPEFLTYFQNEAQLDKSGLPSDRFFAERPEGSVSTLKIQRTQQEDSAVYLCASSLYRGATYGAFFGQGTRLTVV.

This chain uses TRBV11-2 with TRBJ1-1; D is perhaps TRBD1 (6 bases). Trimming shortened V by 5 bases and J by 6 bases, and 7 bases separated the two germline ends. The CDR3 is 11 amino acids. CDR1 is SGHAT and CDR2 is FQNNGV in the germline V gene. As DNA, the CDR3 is TGTGCCAGCAGCAAGGGGGCTGAAGCTTTCTTT. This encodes CASSKGAEAFF.

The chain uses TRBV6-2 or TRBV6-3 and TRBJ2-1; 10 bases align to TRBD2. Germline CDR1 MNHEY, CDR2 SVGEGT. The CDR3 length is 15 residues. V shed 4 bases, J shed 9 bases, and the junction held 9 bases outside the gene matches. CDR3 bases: TGTGCCAGCAGTTCTAAGCGGGGGGGCAGTACTGAGCAGTTCTTC. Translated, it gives CASSSKRGGSTEQFF.

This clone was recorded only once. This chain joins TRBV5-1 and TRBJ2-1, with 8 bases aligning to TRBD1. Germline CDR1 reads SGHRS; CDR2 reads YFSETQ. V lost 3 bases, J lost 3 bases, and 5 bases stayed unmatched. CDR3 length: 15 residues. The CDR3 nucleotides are TGCGCCAGCAGCTCTGGACAGGGTCGCTACAATGAGCAGTTCTTC. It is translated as CASSSGQGRYNEQFF.

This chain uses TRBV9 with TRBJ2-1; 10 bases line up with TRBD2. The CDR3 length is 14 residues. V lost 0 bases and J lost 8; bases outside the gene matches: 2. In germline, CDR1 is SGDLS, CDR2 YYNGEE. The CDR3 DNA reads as TGTGCCAGCAGCGTAGAACTAGCGGGGTATGAGCAGTTCTTC. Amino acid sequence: CASSVELAGYEQFF.

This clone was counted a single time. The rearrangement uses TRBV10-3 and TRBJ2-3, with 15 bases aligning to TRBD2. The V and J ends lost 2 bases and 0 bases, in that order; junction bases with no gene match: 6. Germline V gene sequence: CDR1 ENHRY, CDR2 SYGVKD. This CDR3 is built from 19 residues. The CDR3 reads CAISEPGLAGGPSTDTQYF. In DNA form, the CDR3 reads TGTGCCATCAGTGAGCCGGGACTAGCGGGGGGCCCTAGCACAGATACGCAGTATTTT.